The 11 T cell receptor beta chains presented below share a single source sample, sequenced in a study of shared clonotypes between healthy human individuals. Using immunoSEQ multiplex PCR, the repertoire was profiled, and TCRdb retains in-frame clones only, with some absent. The repertoire holds about 1.9 million clones, with about 94% as singletons. CD45RO-negative cells were positively selected for CCR7, leaving out terminally differentiated effector memory CD45RA+ cells. Sequenced input: naive CD8+ T cells from PBMCs. The receptors shown here come from a man between 18 and 29 years old in good health. Some clones in this sample may be carry-over from other donors' samples.

Concerning this clone itself: Since the CDR3 does not end with the conserved phenylalanine or tryptophan, this likely comes from a read error. The limits of the CDR3 on the DNA are not certain, so only TCRdb's listed CDR3 is given. V gene TRBV6-4 combines with J gene TRBJ2-7; no check of the table's D call, TRBD1, against the DNA was made. Germline CDR1 is MRHNA and CDR2 is SNTAGT. The CDR3 length equals 11 residues, ends included. CDR3 amino acids: CATPLDRGGIL.

In its sample, this clone was seen once. The chain has TRBV5-4 and TRBJ2-1; D unresolved. CDR1 is SGHNT, CDR2 YYREEE, per germline (reference sequence). This CDR3 has 14 amino acids. Deletions cut 0 bases from V and 6 bases from J, with 10 bases between. The CDR3 sequence: CASSLEEPSNEQFF. The CDR3 bases are TGTGCCAGCAGCTTGGAGGAGCCTAGCAATGAGCAGTTCTTC.

This clone was counted a single time. Other DNA sequences of this sample code for an identical CDR3. This chain uses TRBV7-8 with TRBJ2-7, with D perhaps matching TRBD2 (5 bases). There are 15 residues in the CDR3. Germline-derived CDR1 and CDR2 are SGHVS and FQNEAQ. The germline V and J ends were trimmed by 1 base and 1 base, with 11 bases remaining between them. CDR3 in amino acids: CASSLGASGSYEQYF. In DNA form, the CDR3 reads TGTGCCAGCAGCTTAGGAGCCAGCGGATCCTACGAGCAGTACTTC.

CDR3 nucleotides: TGTGCCAGTTGGCCCAGGGGGAACGATGAAGCTTTCTTT. It encodes CASWPRGNDEAFF. The V call is TRBV28, the J call TRBJ1-1; 7 bases align to TRBD1. This CDR3 region has 13 residues. CDR1 is MDHEN, CDR2 SYDVKM, per germline. V trimming: 9 bases; J trimming: 7 bases; junction bases outside the gene matches: 11.

The rearrangement joins TRBV10-3 to TRBJ2-7; D is uncertain. Germline lookup yields CDR1 ENHRY and CDR2 SYGVKD. The germline V and J ends were trimmed by 3 bases and 3 bases, with 12 bases remaining between them. The CDR3 runs to 14 residues. This chain's CDR3 is CAISDPGVNYEQYF. CDR3 DNA sequence: TGTGCCATCAGTGATCCTGGGGTTAACTACGAGCAGTACTTC.

The chain uses TRBV14 and TRBJ2-1; D is undetermined. Germline values: CDR1 SGHDN, CDR2 FVKESK. V lost 0 bases, J lost 3 bases, and 6 bases lay in between. This CDR3 region has 14 residues. In DNA form, the CDR3 reads TGTGCCAGCAGCCAAGATCTGGGCTACAATGAGCAGTTCTTC. This translates into CASSQDLGYNEQFF.

V is TRBV7-6 and J is TRBJ2-7; 7 bases align to TRBD2. The V gene end was trimmed by 6 bases and the J gene end by 6 bases; junction bases not matched to a gene: 5. The CDR3 has 12 residues. Germline CDR1 is SGHVS and CDR2 is FNYEAQ. The CDR3 loop is CASSGLGREQYF. CDR3 sequence (DNA): TGTGCCAGCAGTGGACTAGGACGCGAGCAGTACTTC.

V usage is TRBV4-3 and J usage is TRBJ2-7; D is ambiguous. This CDR3 has 15 amino acids. Germline CDR1 reads LGHNA; CDR2 reads YSLEER. The ends were cut back, 0 bases at V and 3 bases at J, with 12 bases in the middle. CDR3 loop: CASSQDLRIFYEQYF. The CDR3 DNA follows: TGCGCCAGCAGCCAAGATTTACGTATTTTCTACGAGCAGTACTTC.

The chain is built from TRBV27 and TRBJ1-5; D is perhaps TRBD1 (6 bases). Germline assignment: CDR1 MNHEY and CDR2 SMNVEV (reference sequence). Trimming removed 0 bases at V and 6 bases at J, with 15 bases between. The CDR3 totals 16 residues. The CDR3 protein is CASSLSAGEMGQPQHF. In DNA, the CDR3 is TGTGCCAGCAGTTTATCCGCAGGGGAGATGGGTCAGCCCCAGCATTTT.

The chain combines TRBV11-3 with TRBJ2-5, with D perhaps TRBD2 (6 bases). V lost 2 bases and J lost 2, with 21 bases in between. CDR1 is SGHNT and CDR2 is YENEEA in the germline V gene. The CDR3 runs 18 residues. The CDR3 loop is CASSLKRPGWREQETQYF. In DNA, the CDR3 is TGTGCCAGCAGCTTAAAACGTCCAGGTTGGAGGGAACAAGAGACCCAGTACTTC.

The chain employs TRBV13 and TRBJ2-3, with 9 bases aligning to TRBD1. V shed 7 bases and J 5 bases; nucleotides not matched to a gene: 13. CDR1 PRHDT and CDR2 FYEKMQ come from the germline V gene (reference sequence). The CDR3 runs 16 residues. CDR3 loop: CASTLIRDRVGDTQYF. The CDR3 DNA follows: TGTGCCAGCACCCTCATCCGGGACAGGGTGGGAGATACGCAGTATTTT.